This TCR beta chain originates from a study of CD8 T cells in ankylosing spondylitis. The TCR beta libraries were generated through quantitative 5'-RACE incorporating molecular barcodes. Via MiXCR, TCRdb re-called the 5' RACE reads, giving one row per CDR3 protein. The sample shows around 300,000 distinct CDR3 sequences, roughly 15% of them seen only once. V lost 0 bases, J lost 2 bases, and 6 bases lay in between. Germline CDR1 and CDR2: MNHEY and SVGAGI. The CDR3 contains 14 residues. Points from the study as a whole: Seemingly characteristic of ankylosing spondylitis blood was a TCR beta motif consisting of fewer than 10 highly homologous variants. Several of the motif variants were reported before in synovial fluid and blood from reactive arthritis. From matched ankylosing spondylitis synovial fluid, disease-linked clones were reportedly recovered at significantly enriched levels.

On this clonotype itself: Its target is not known.

This receptor was identified in a male donor with ankylosing spondylitis or in good health (not recorded which). The chain links TRBV6-5 to TRBJ2-3; D unclear. Material for sequencing was blood, either unsorted or a sorted T cell fraction (not recorded which). The CDR3, as DNA: TGTGCCAGCAGTTACTCCTTGGACACAGATACGCAGTATTTT. Translated: CASSYSLDTDTQYF.